This T cell receptor (beta chain) was captured by sequencing in a study of T cells in Graves' hyperthyroidism and ophthalmopathy. Study overall: Once the initial diagnosis was made, peripheral blood was obtained before any treatment.

Study-wide results and limits: Separation of ophthalmopathy from stable hyperthyroidism was achieved by a 13 V-J model. Most expanded thyroid clonotypes above 0.001 recurred in blood.

A word on this clonotype: Its specificity is not known.

The CDR3 runs 11 residues. The germline gives CDR1 SGHTA, CDR2 FQGNSA. Deletions cut 1 base from V and 10 bases from J, with 7 bases between. The CDR3 regions of TCR beta were amplified from RNA transcripts. The TCR CDR3 first-round RT-PCR relied on the HTBI primer set. MiXCR, applied by TCRdb to the multiplex PCR reads, yields one record per CDR3 protein. Here the sample spans around 190,000 distinct CDR3 sequences, about a sixth being singletons. This receptor was identified in a woman aged 50 to 60 with Graves' hyperthyroidism. The V call is TRBV7-2, the J call TRBJ1-1; D gene unclear. Input material: blood. CDR3 loop: CASSLGPRAFF. CDR3 in DNA: TGTGCCAGCAGCTTAGGCCCACGAGCTTTCTTT.